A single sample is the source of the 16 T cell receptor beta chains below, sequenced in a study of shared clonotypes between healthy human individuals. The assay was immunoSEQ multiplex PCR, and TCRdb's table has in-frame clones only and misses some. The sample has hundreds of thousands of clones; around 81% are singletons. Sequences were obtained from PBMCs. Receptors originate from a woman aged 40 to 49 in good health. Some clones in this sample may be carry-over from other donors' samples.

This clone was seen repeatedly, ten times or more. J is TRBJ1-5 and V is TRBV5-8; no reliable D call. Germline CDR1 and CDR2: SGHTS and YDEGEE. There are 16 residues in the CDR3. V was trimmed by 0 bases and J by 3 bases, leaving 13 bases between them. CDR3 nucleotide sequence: TGTGCCAGCAGCTTGGCCGGAGGGAGCAACAATCAGCCCCAGCATTTT. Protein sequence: CASSLAGGSNNQPQHF.

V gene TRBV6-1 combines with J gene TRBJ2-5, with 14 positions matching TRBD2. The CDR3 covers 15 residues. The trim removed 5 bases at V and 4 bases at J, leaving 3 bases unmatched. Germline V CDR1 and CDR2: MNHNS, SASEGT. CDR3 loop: CASSLGLAGAETQYF. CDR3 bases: TGTGCCAGCAGTTTGGGACTAGCGGGAGCAGAGACCCAGTACTTC.

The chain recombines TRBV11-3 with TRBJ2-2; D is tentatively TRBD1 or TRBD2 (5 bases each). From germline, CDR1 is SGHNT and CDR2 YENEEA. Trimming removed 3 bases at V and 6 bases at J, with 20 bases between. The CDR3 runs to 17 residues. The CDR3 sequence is CASSFPPGPPRAGELFF. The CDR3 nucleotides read TGTGCCAGCAGCTTTCCCCCGGGACCCCCAAGGGCCGGGGAGCTGTTTTTT.

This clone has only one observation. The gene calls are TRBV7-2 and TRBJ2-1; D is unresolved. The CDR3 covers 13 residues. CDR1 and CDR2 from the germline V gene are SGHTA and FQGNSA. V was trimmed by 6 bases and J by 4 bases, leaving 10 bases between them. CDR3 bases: TGTGCCAGCAGTCAAGGCTATTACAATGAGCAGTTCTTC. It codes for CASSQGYYNEQFF.

Written as DNA, the CDR3 is TGTGCCAGCAGCGCGACAGGGCCACTGTACGAGCAGTACTTC. Translated: CASSATGPLYEQYF. The V call is TRBV5-4, the J call TRBJ2-7, with 7 bases that match TRBD1. The CDR3 extends over 14 amino acids. Germline CDR1 and CDR2: SGHNT and YYREEE (reference sequence). V was clipped by 4 bases and J by 4 bases; unmatched bases: 8.

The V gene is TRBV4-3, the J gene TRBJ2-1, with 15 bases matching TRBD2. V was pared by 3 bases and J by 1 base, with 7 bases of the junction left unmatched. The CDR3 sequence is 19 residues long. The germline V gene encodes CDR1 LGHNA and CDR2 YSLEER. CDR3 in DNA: TGCGCCAGCAGCCAGGGGACTAGCGGGAGGAGGGAGTCCTACAATGAGCAGTTCTTC. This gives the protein CASSQGTSGRRESYNEQFF.

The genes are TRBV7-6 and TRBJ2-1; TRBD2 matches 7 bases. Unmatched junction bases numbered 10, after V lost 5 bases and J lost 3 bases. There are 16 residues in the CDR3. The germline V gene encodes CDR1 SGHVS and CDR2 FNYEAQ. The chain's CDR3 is CASSPTAGWGYNEQFF. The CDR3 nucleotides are TGTGCCAGCAGCCCTACAGCGGGGTGGGGCTACAATGAGCAGTTCTTC. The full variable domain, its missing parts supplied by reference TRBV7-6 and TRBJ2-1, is GAGVSQSPRYKVTKRGQDVALRCDPISGHVSLYWYRQALGQGPEFLTYFNYEAQQDKSGLPNDRFSAERPEGSISTLTIQRTEQRDSAMYRCASSPTAGWGYNEQFFGPGTRLTVL.

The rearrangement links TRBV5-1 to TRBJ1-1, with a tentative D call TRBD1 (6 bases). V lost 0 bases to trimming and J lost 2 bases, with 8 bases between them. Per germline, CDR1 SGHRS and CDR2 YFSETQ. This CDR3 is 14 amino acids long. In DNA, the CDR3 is TGCGCCAGCAGCTTGGGCAGGGGTAACACTGAAGCTTTCTTT. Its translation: CASSLGRGNTEAFF.

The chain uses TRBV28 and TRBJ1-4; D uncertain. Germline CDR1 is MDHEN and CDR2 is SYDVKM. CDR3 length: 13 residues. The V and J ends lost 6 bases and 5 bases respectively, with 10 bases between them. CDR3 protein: CASRLTENEKLFF. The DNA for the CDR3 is TGTGCCAGCAGGCTGACGGAAAATGAAAAACTGTTTTTT. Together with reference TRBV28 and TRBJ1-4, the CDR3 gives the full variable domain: DVKVTQSSRYLVKRTGEKVFLECVQDMDHENMFWYRQDPGLGLRLIYFSYDVKMKEKGDIPEGYSVSREKKERFSLILESASTNQTSMYLCASRLTENEKLFFGSGTQLSVL.

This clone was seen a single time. Here the CDR3 reads CASGRNRGRYGYTF. CDR3 bases: TGTGCCAGCGGACGAAACAGGGGGCGGTATGGCTACACCTTC. V usage is TRBV6-1 and J usage is TRBJ1-2; 9 nucleotides line up with TRBD1. Germline V gene data show CDR1 as MNHNS and CDR2 as SASEGT. V lost 8 bases and J lost 5; bases outside the gene matches: 9. This CDR3 is 14 amino acids long.

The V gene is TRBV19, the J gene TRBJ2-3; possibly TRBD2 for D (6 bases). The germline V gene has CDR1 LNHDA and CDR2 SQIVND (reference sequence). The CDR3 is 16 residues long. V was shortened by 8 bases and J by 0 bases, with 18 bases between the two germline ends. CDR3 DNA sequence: TGTGCCAGTGATTCCGGGACTCGTACTAGCACAGATACGCAGTATTTT. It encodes CASDSGTRTSTDTQYF. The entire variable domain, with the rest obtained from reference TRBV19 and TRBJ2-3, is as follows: DGGITQSPKYLFRKEGQNVTLSCEQNLNHDAMYWYRQDPGQGLRLIYYSQIVNDFQKGDIAEGYSVSREKKESFPLTVTSAQKNPTAFYLCASDSGTRTSTDTQYFGPGTRLTVL.

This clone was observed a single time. CDR3 in DNA: TGTGCCAGCAGCTTACTGCCGTCAGGCGGGCAGTTCTTC. This sequence encodes CASSLLPSGGQFF. The chain recombines TRBV7-2 with TRBJ2-1; D not resolved. Germline-derived CDR1 and CDR2 are SGHTA and FQGNSA. The CDR3 loop spans 13 amino acids. Trimming took off 2 bases at V and 12 bases at J, with 14 bases between the two ends.

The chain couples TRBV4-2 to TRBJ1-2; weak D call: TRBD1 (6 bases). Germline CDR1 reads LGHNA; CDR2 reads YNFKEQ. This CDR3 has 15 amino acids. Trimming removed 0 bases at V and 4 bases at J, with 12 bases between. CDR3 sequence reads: CASSQDLQGAYGYTF. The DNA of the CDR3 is TGTGCCAGCAGCCAAGATTTACAGGGAGCCTATGGCTACACCTTC.

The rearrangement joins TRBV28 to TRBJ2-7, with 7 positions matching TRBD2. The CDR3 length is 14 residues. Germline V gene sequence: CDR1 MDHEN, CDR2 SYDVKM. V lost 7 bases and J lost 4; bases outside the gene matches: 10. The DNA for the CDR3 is TGTGCCAGCAATCGAGCGGGACCCTCATACGAGCAGTACTTC. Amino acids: CASNRAGPSYEQYF.

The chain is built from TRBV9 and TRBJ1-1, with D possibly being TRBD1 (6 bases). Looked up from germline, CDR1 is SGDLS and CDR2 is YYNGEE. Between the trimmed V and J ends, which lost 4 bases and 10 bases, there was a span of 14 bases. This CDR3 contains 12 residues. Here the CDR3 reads CASSHLGGAAFF. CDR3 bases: TGTGCCAGCAGCCACCTCGGGGGGGCAGCTTTCTTT.

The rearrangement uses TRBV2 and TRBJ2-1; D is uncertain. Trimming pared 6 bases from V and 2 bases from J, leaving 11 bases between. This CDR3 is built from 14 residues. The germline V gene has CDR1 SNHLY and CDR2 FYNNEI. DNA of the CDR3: TGTGCCAGCAGGACCAACGGACCCTACAATGAGCAGTTCTTC. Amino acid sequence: CASRTNGPYNEQFF. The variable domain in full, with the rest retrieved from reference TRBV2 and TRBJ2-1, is EPEVTQTPSHQVTQMGQEVILRCVPISNHLYFYWYRQILGQKVEFLVSFYNNEISEKSEIFDDQFSVERPDGSNFTLKIRSTKLEDSAMYFCASRTNGPYNEQFFGPGTRLTVL.